This TCR beta chain derives from a study of regulatory T cells in long-lasting Graves disease. CDR1 SGDLS and CDR2 YYNGEE come from the germline V gene. The CDR3 totals 15 residues. Germline trimming cut 2 bases from V and 6 bases from J; bases unmatched to any gene: 11. The sample's time point: newly diagnosed GD, antithyroid drugs for less than 3 months. Researchers made the TCR library from RNA that was extracted from PBMCs. This clonotype was seen only a few times. Building of the TCR beta libraries involved iRepertoire HTBI primers and Arm-PCR of CDR3 regions. TCRdb itself ran the multiplex PCR reads through MiXCR, one entry per CDR3 protein. The data contain about 420,000 distinct CDR3 sequences, roughly 15% of them seen just once; the ten biggest clones take up around 23%. The same specimen was also included in a second study, on T cells in Graves' hyperthyroidism and ophthalmopathy.

The chain joins TRBV9 to TRBJ2-7; 7 bases fit TRBD1. The TCR originated in a woman in her late teens or twenties with Graves disease. The specimen comprised peripheral blood mononuclear cells (PBMCs), sampled at new diagnosis, from a patient treated with antithyroid drugs. The CDR3 protein is CASSVSGTTGREQYF. As DNA, the CDR3 is TGTGCCAGCAGCGTCTCGGGAACGACAGGGCGCGAGCAGTACTTC.